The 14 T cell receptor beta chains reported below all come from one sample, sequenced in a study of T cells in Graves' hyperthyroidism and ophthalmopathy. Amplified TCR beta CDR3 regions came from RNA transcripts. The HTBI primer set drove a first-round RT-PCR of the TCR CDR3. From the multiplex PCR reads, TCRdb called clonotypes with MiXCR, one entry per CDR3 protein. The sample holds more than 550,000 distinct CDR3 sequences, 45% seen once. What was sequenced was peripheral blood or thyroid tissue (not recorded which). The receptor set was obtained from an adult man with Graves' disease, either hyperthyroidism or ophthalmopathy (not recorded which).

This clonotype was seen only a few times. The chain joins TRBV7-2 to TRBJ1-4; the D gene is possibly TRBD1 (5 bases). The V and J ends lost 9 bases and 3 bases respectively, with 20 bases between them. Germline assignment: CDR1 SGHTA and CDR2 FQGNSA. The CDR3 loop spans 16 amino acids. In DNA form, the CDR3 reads TGTGCCAGTAGGGACCCTCTGGGGAGGGCTAATGAAAAACTGTTTTTT. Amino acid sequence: CASRDPLGRANEKLFF.

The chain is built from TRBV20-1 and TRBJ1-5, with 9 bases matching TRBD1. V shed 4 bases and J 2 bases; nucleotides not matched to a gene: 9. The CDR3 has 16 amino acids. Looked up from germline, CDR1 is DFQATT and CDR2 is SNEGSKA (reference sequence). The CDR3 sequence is CSAKGQGGIGNQPQHF. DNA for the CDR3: TGCAGTGCTAAGGGACAGGGCGGGATTGGCAATCAGCCCCAGCATTTT.

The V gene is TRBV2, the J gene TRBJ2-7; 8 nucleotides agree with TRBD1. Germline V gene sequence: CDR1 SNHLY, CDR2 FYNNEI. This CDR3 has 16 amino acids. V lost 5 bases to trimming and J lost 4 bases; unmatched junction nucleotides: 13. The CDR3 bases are TGTGCCAGCAGTACACCGGACAGGGTAATGATATACGAGCAGTACTTC. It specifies CASSTPDRVMIYEQYF.

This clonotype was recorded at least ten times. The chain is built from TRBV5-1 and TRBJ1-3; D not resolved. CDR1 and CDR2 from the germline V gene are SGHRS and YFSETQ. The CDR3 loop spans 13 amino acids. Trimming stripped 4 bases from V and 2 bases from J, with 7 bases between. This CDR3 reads CASSSDAGNTIYF. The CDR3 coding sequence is TGCGCCAGCAGCAGCGACGCTGGAAACACCATATATTTT. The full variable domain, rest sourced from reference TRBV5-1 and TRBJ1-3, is KAGVTQTPRYLIKTRGQQVTLSCSPISGHRSVSWYQQTPGQGLQFLFEYFSETQRNKGNFPGRFSGRQFSNSRSEMNVSTLELGDSALYLCASSSDAGNTIYFGEGSWLTVV.

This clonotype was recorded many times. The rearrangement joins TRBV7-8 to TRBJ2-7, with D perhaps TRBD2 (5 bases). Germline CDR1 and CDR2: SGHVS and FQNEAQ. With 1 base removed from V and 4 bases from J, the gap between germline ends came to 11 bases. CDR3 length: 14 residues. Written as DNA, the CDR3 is TGTGCCAGCAGCTTAGTGGGAGTCGGGTACGAGCAGTACTTC. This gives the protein CASSLVGVGYEQYF. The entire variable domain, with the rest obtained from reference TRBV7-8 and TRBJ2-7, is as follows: GAGVSQSPRYKVAKRGQDVALRCDPISGHVSLFWYQQALGQGPEFLTYFQNEAQLDKSGLPSDRFFAERPEGSVSTLKIQRTQQEDSAVYLCASSLVGVGYEQYFGPGTRLTVT.

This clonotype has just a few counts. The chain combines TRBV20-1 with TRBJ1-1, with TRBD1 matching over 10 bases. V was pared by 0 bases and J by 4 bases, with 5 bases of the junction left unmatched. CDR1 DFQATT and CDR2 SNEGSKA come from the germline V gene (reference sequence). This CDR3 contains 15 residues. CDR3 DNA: TGCAGTGCTAGAGATCGTTGGACAGGGGGCACTGAAGCTTTCTTT. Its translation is CSARDRWTGGTEAFF.

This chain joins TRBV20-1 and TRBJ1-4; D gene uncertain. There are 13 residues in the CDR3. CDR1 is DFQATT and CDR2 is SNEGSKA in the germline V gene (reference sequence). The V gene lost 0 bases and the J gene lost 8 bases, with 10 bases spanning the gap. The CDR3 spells CSARDLRSEKLFF. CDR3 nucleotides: TGCAGTGCTAGAGATCTTCGGTCCGAAAAACTGTTTTTT.

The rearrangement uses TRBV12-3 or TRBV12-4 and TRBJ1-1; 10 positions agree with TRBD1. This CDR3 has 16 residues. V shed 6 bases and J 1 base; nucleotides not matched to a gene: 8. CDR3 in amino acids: CASSHSRDRGNTEAFF. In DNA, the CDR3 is TGTGCCAGCAGCCATAGCCGGGACAGGGGGAACACTGAAGCTTTCTTT.

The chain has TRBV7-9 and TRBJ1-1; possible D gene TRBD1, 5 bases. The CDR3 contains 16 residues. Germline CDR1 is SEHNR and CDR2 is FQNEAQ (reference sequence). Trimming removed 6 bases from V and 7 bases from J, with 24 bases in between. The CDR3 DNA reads TGTGCCAGCAGTTTAATGCGTCGGGGGTTTTACGGTGAAGCTTTCTTT. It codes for CASSLMRRGFYGEAFF. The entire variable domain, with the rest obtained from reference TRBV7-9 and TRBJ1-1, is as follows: DTGVSQNPRHKITKRGQNVTFRCDPISEHNRLYWYRQTLGQGPEFLTYFQNEAQLEKSRLLSDRFSAERPKGSFSTLEIQRTEQGDSAMYLCASSLMRRGFYGEAFFGQGTRLTVV.

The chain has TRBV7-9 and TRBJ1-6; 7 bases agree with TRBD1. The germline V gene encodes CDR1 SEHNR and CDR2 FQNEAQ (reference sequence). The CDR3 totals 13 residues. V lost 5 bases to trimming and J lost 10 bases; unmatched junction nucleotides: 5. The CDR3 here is CASSLTGLSPLHF. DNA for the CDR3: TGTGCCAGCAGCCTGACAGGGCTCTCACCCCTCCACTTT.

The CDR3 spells CASLPGRYEQYF. The DNA of the CDR3 is TGCGCCAGCCTTCCGGGCAGGTACGAGCAGTACTTC. The chain has TRBV10-1 and TRBJ2-7; no firm D call. The CDR3 spans 12 residues. Looked up from germline, CDR1 is WNHNN and CDR2 is SYGVQD (reference sequence). The V end lost 8 bases, the J end lost 4 bases, and 12 bases lay between the germline ends.

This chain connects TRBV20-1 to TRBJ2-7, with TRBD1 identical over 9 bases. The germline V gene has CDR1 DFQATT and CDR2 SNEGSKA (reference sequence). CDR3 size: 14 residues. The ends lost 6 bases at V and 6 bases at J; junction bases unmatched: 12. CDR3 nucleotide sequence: TGCAGTGCGAGCCGGGACAGGGCATGGGGCGAGCAGTACTTC. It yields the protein CSASRDRAWGEQYF.

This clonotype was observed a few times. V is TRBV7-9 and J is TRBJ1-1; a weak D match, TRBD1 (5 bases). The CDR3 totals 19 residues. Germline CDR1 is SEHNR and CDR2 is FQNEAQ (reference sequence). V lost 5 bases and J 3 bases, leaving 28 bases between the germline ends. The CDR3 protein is CASSPHMWGSPSGHTEAFF. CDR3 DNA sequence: TGTGCCAGCAGCCCTCACATGTGGGGGTCCCCCTCGGGGCACACTGAAGCTTTCTTT. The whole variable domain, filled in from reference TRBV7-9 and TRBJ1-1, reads DTGVSQNPRHKITKRGQNVTFRCDPISEHNRLYWYRQTLGQGPEFLTYFQNEAQLEKSRLLSDRFSAERPKGSFSTLEIQRTEQGDSAMYLCASSPHMWGSPSGHTEAFFGQGTRLTVV.

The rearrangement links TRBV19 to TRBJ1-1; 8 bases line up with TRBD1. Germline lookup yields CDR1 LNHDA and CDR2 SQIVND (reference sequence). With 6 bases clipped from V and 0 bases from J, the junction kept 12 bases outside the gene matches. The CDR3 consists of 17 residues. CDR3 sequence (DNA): TGTGCCAGTAGAAAGGACAGGGACGGCGCGGTGAACACTGAAGCTTTCTTT. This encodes CASRKDRDGAVNTEAFF.